The 2 T cell receptor beta chains given below trace back to one sample, sequenced in a study of OX40 agonist ivuxolimab in advanced cancers. TCRdb's table, derived via immunoSEQ multiplex PCR, lists solely in-frame clones and lacks some. The sample includes about 86,000 clones, 91% of them seen just once. This specimen was CD4+ or CD8+ T cells sorted from blood, taken in a trial of the OX40 agonist ivuxolimab. The receptors shown here come from an adult with an advanced solid tumor such as melanoma, head and neck, liver or kidney cancer.

This sequence joins TRBV4-1 and TRBJ2-2; 12 bases agree with TRBD2. After removal of 3 bases from V and 7 bases from J, the junction contained 12 bases not matched to a gene. This CDR3 has 18 residues. Germline V gives CDR1 MGHRA, CDR2 YSYEKL. CDR3 coding DNA: TGCGCCAGCAGCCACGTGAGGCTAGCGGGAGGGCCGGGCGGGGAGCTGTTTTTT. Translation gives CASSHVRLAGGPGGELFF.

The chain recombines TRBV11-2 with TRBJ2-2; 9 positions agree with TRBD1. The CDR3 extends over 17 amino acids. Germline CDR1 is SGHAT and CDR2 is FQNNGV. J lost 3 bases, V lost 5 bases, and 10 bases had no gene match. CDR3: CASSAKRDRVDTGELFF. DNA for the CDR3: TGTGCCAGCAGCGCCAAACGGGACAGGGTGGACACCGGGGAGCTGTTTTTT.